These 15 T cell receptor beta chains came from one sample sequenced in a study of neurological immune-mediated disorders. Each CDR3 protein is one row after TCRdb ran MiXCR on the 5' RACE reads. The data contain tens of thousands of distinct CDR3 sequences, approximately 4.5% of them singletons. Input material: PBMCs. The receptors were sampled from a woman aged 60-75 years with multiple sclerosis.

This clonotype appeared many times. The CDR3 spells CAISESMRGGGGDTEAFF. The CDR3 DNA sequence: TGTGCCATCAGTGAGTCGATGCGAGGGGGAGGTGGGGACACTGAAGCTTTCTTT. V is TRBV10-3 and J is TRBJ1-1; a possible D gene is TRBD1 (6 bases). The CDR3 is 18 residues long. Germline-derived CDR1 and CDR2 are ENHRY and SYGVKD. Trimming left V 0 bases short and J 3 bases short, with 20 bases between.

The chain employs TRBV20-1 and TRBJ2-3; D call uncertain. The J call may be faulty, since TRBJ1-5 better matches the DNA end. The CDR3 runs to 13 residues. The germline V gene encodes CDR1 DFQATT and CDR2 SNEGSKA (reference sequence). The CDR3 region is CSARDRATDTQHF. The DNA for the CDR3 is TGCAGTGCTAGAGATCGGGCCACAGATACGCAGCATTTT.

The V and J genes are TRBV3-1 and TRBJ2-5, with D perhaps TRBD1 or TRBD2 (5 bases each). Between the trimmed V and J ends, which lost 5 bases and 5 bases, there was a span of 15 bases. CDR1 and CDR2 (germline): LGHDT, YNNKEL (reference sequence). The CDR3 runs 14 residues. The CDR3: CASSRTFSGETQYF. The CDR3 DNA is TGTGCCAGCAGCAGGACTTTTTCAGGGGAGACCCAGTACTTC.

This clonotype showed up many times. The rearrangement links TRBV9 to TRBJ1-2; D gene unclear. CDR1 is SGDLS, CDR2 YYNGEE, per germline. Between the trimmed V and J ends, which lost 3 bases and 10 bases, there was a span of 19 bases. The CDR3 sequence is 14 residues long. CDR3 DNA: TGTGCCAGCAGCGCCCATCAGGTGGCCTTCTTCTACACCTTC. Translated: CASSAHQVAFFYTF.

This clonotype was observed many times. The rearrangement uses TRBV3-1 and TRBJ1-1; unclear D gene. CDR3 size: 14 residues. With 0 bases removed from V and 3 bases from J, the gap between germline ends came to 8 bases. Per the germline V gene, CDR1 is LGHDT and CDR2 is YNNKEL (reference sequence). The CDR3 loop reads CASSQDLGYTEAFF. CDR3 DNA: TGTGCCAGCAGCCAAGATCTGGGGTACACTGAAGCTTTCTTT.

This clonotype has more than one count but fewer than ten. CDR3 protein: CASSLVQGVNTEAFF. CDR3 DNA sequence: TGCGCCAGCAGCTTGGTTCAGGGGGTGAACACTGAAGCTTTCTTT. The chain carries TRBV5-1 and TRBJ1-1; TRBD1 matches at 7 bases. The CDR3 consists of 15 residues. V dropped 0 bases and J dropped 0; count of bases not matched to a gene: 2. Per germline, CDR1 SGHRS and CDR2 YFSETQ.

The chain joins TRBV12-3 or TRBV12-4 to TRBJ2-7; the D is unclear. The CDR3 length is 15 residues. Trimming shortened V by 7 bases and J by 2 bases, and 18 bases separated the two germline ends. The DNA of the CDR3 is TGTGCCAGCACCCATGGGTACGGCTACCCCTACGAGCAGTACTTC. It translates to CASTHGYGYPYEQYF.

This clonotype is labeled as medium-sized. The rearrangement uses TRBV12-3 or TRBV12-4 and TRBJ1-6; D is ambiguous. V was clipped by 1 base and J by 7 bases, with 8 bases between them. The CDR3 has 14 amino acids. The CDR3 DNA reads as TGTGCCAGCAGTTTAGGCCCAGAAAATTCACCCCTCCACTTT. This encodes CASSLGPENSPLHF.

This clonotype was seen many times. The chain has TRBV7-2 and TRBJ1-1, with D possibly TRBD1 on 6 matching bases. The ends were cut back, 0 bases at V and 5 bases at J, with 13 bases in the middle. Germline assignment: CDR1 SGHTA and CDR2 FQGNSA. CDR3 length: 15 residues. CDR3 loop: CASSLALGQGTEAFF. The CDR3 nucleotides read TGTGCCAGCAGCTTAGCGCTAGGGCAGGGGACTGAAGCTTTCTTT.

Many counts were recorded for this clonotype. The chain joins TRBV10-3 to TRBJ1-2; TRBD1 might be the D (5 bases). The germline gives CDR1 ENHRY, CDR2 SYGVKD. CDR3 length: 16 residues. Trimming took 6 bases from V and 5 from J, leaving 22 bases between them. For the CDR3, the DNA is TGTGCCATCAGCCCCGAAGGGGACTCCGGCATTTATGGCTACACCTTC. Protein sequence: CAISPEGDSGIYGYTF.

This clonotype was seen ten or more times. V gene TRBV7-8 combines with J gene TRBJ1-5; D uncertain. Trimming left V 1 base short and J 3 bases short, with 13 bases between. In germline, CDR1 is SGHVS, CDR2 FQNEAQ. The CDR3 has 16 residues. CDR3: CASSLGYGSINQPQHF. Written as DNA, the CDR3 is TGTGCCAGCAGCTTAGGTTACGGCAGTATCAATCAGCCCCAGCATTTT.

This clonotype has a handful of counts. The V and J genes are TRBV5-1 and TRBJ1-1, with D hard to call. The V end lost 2 bases, the J end lost 1 base, and 15 bases lay between the germline ends. The V gene's germline CDR1 is SGHRS and CDR2 YFSETQ. This CDR3 is 16 amino acids long. The CDR3 is CASSFSWGGRNTEAFF. CDR3 in DNA: TGCGCCAGCAGCTTCAGCTGGGGTGGGAGGAACACTGAAGCTTTCTTT.

There are many counts of this clonotype. The chain couples TRBV5-1 to TRBJ1-2, with D possibly matching TRBD1 (5 bases). Germline assignment: CDR1 SGHRS and CDR2 YFSETQ. CDR3 length: 14 amino acids. Trimming pared 0 bases from V and 3 bases from J, leaving 9 bases between. In nucleotides, the CDR3 is TGCGCCAGCAGCTTGGTCCTGGGGGACTATGGCTACACCTTC. It yields the protein CASSLVLGDYGYTF.

This clonotype appeared many times. The V and J genes are TRBV10-3 and TRBJ2-5, with unresolved D. The V end was cut by 3 bases, the J end by 3 bases, with 5 bases between. CDR1 is ENHRY and CDR2 is SYGVKD in the germline V gene. The CDR3 contains 12 residues. The CDR3 region has the DNA TGTGCCATCAGTGACTTTGAAGAGACCCAGTACTTC. It is translated as CAISDFEETQYF.

In its sample, this clonotype was seen many times. The gene calls are TRBV12-3 or TRBV12-4 and TRBJ1-5; D uncertain. The CDR3 is 13 amino acids. V lost 8 bases, J lost 3 bases, and 11 bases lay in between. In nucleotides, the CDR3 is TGTGCCAGCGGTAGTGAGTACAATCAGCCCCAGCATTTT. It codes for CASGSEYNQPQHF.